Listed below are T cell receptor beta chains from one sample, sequenced in a study of OX40 agonist ivuxolimab in advanced cancers. Here immunoSEQ multiplex PCR was the method, and the copy in TCRdb shows in-frame clones only, minus some. The data contain tens of thousands of clones, about four fifths of them singletons. Sequenced here: CD4+ or CD8+ T cells sorted from blood, sampled in a trial of the OX40 agonist ivuxolimab. The source is an adult with an advanced solid tumor such as melanoma, head and neck, liver or kidney cancer. The CDR3 runs from the conserved cysteine through the conserved F or W. A D gene is named only where the DNA matches it firmly. The size field is filled for only some rows; it gives once, few, many or a size class.

TRBJ2-1 NA TRBD1 TRBV5-5 TGTGCCAGCAGCTTGGAGGGACAGGGGGCCCGTAAGCAGTTCTTC CASSLEGQGARKQFF
TRBJ1-4 NA NA TRBV7-9 TGTGCCAGCAGCGAACCCCTGGGCAGAAATGAAAAACTGTTTTTT CASSEPLGRNEKLFF
TRBJ1-3 NA NA TRBV30 TGTGCCTGGAGTGTGGGTAACACCATATATTTT CAWSVGNTIYF
TRBJ1-1 NA NA TRBV15 TGTGCCACCAGCAGAGGGGGAATGGGGGCTGAAGCTTTCTTT CATSRGGMGAEAFF
TRBJ2-5 NA TRBD2 TRBV30 TGTGCCTGGCGTCGGGGGGTAGGCGAGACCCAGTACTTC CAWRRGVGETQYF
TRBJ1-3 NA NA TRBV28 TGTGCCAGCCCTACAAGCTCTGGAAACACCATATATTTT CASPTSSGNTIYF
TRBJ2-7 NA NA TRBV5-1 TGCGCCAGCAGCTTGGAGGTCGGGGGGCCGGGGGAGCAGTACTTC CASSLEVGGPGEQYF
TRBJ2-3 NA NA TRBV21-1 TGTGCCAGCAGCCCCCAAGGGACCGGACTAGCGGGGTCCACAGATACGCAGTATTTT CASSPQGTGLAGSTDTQYF
TRBJ2-7 NA NA TRBV5-5 TGTGCCAGCAGCTTTTCCGCGGGTACAGGGTACGAGCAGTACTTC CASSFSAGTGYEQYF
TRBJ1-6 few TRBD1 TRBV6-5 TGTGCCAGCACCAACACAGGGGGCGCTAGGTCACCCCTCCACTTT CASTNTGGARSPLHF
TRBJ2-7 NA NA TRBV19 TGTGCCAGTAGTATGTCCTCGAGCTCCTACGAGCAGTACTTC CASSMSSSSYEQYF
TRBJ1-2 NA NA TRBV7-8 TGTGCCAGCAGCTTAACCCCGGACGGCTATGGCTACACCTTC CASSLTPDGYGYTF
TRBJ2-3 NA NA TRBV5-1 TGCGCCAGCAGCTTGGATAGGGGCACAGATACGCAGTATTTT CASSLDRGTDTQYF
TRBJ2-2 NA TRBD1 TRBV6-1 TGTGCCAGCAGGCAGGGACAGGGTCTAGCCGGGGAGCTGTTTTTT CASRQGQGLAGELFF
TRBJ1-2 NA TRBD1 TRBV6-5 TGTGCCAGCAGGATCGGACAGGGGGGTGGCTACACCTTC CASRIGQGGGYTF
TRBJ1-5 NA NA TRBV30 TGTGCCTGGCGTCTCCCGGGACTGGGCTTTCAGCCCCAGCATTTT CAWRLPGLGFQPQHF
TRBJ1-4 once NA TRBV6-1 TGTGCCAGCAGTGGGGATAATGAAAAACTGTTTTTT CASSGDNEKLFF
TRBJ1-6 NA NA TRBV4-1 TGCGCCAGCAGCCAGCTTAATTCACCCCTCCACTTT CASSQLNSPLHF
TRBJ2-2 NA TRBD2 TRBV6-1 TGTGCCAGCAGCTTACTAGCGACCACCGGGGAGCTGTTTTTT CASSLLATTGELFF
TRBJ2-2 NA NA TRBV5-1 TGCGCCAGCAGTGGGACCCAGAACACCGGGGAGCTGTTTTTT CASSGTQNTGELFF
TRBJ2-5 NA TRBD2 TRBV11-3 TGTGCCAGCAGCCTTAGCGGGAGGGCTCGGACCCAGTACTTC CASSLSGRARTQYF
TRBJ2-5 NA NA TRBV7-9 TGTGCCAGCAGCTTAAACCAAGAGACCCAGTACTTC CASSLNQETQYF
TRBJ1-1 NA TRBD1 TRBV29-1 TGCAGTTTTGCCGGACAGGTGAACACTGAAGCTTTCTTT CSFAGQVNTEAFF
TRBJ2-5 NA NA TRBV5-6 TGTGCCAGCAGCCACGACAGGCCTGAGACCCAGTACTTC CASSHDRPETQYF
TRBJ1-1 NA NA TRBV10-1 TGCGCCAGCAGTTCTGGGAAGAACGCTGAAGCTTTCTTT CASSSGKNAEAFF